Below, one TCR beta chain is given with its context. The data were produced by immunoSEQ multiplex PCR, yet TCRdb's version contains in-frame clones alone and is incomplete. This table holds fewer than 150,000 clones, approximately 84% found once. The data derive from a study of blood T cell repertoires in COVID-19. Germline assignment: CDR1 ENHRY and CDR2 SYGVKD. The trim removed 6 bases at V and 7 bases at J, leaving 9 bases unmatched. The CDR3 sequence is 14 residues long. This chain connects TRBV10-3 to TRBJ1-1, with TRBD1 matching over 9 bases. The origin of this receptor is a human donor in a cohort sampled during active COVID-19. The sample comprised peripheral blood. CDR3 bases: TGTGCCATCAGAAACGGACAGGGGACGAGTGAAGCTTTCTTT. Translation gives CAIRNGQGTSEAFF.